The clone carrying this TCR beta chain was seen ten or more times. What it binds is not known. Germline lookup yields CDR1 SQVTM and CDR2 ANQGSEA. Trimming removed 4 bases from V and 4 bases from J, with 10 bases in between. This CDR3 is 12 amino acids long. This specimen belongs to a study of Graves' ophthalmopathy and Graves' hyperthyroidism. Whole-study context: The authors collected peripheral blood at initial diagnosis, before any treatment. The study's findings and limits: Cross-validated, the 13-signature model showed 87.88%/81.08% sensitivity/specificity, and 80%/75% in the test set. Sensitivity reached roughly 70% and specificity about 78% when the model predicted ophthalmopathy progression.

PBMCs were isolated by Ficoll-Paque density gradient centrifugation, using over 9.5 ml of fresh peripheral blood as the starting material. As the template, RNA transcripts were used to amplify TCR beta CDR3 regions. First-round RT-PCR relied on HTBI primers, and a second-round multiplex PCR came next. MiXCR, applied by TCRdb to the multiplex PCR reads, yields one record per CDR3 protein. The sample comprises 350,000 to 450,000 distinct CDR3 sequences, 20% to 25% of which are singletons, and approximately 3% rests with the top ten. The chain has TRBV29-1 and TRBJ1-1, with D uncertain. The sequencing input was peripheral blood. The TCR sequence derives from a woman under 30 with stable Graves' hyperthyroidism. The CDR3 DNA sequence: TGCAGCGTTGCCAGGTTGGGCACTGAAGCTTTCTTT. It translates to CSVARLGTEAFF.